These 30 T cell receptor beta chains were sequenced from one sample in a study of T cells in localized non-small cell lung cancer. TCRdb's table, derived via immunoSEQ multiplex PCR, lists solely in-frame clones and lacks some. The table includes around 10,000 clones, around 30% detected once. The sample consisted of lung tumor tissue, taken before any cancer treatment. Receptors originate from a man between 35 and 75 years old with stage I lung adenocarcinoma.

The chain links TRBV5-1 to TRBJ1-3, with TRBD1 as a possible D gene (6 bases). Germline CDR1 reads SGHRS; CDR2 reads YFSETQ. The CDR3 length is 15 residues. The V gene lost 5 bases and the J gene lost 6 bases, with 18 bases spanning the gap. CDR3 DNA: TGCGCCAGCAGTTACAACAGGGACCCGGCAAACACCATATATTTT. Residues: CASSYNRDPANTIYF.

For the CDR3, the DNA is TGTGCCACCAGCGGACCGTTAAGGCAAGGCACTGAGCAGTTCTTC. Translating it yields CATSGPLRQGTEQFF. V is TRBV15 and J is TRBJ2-1; D uncertain. Germline V lookup: CDR1 LNHNV, CDR2 YYDKDF (reference sequence). Trimming pared 5 bases from V and 9 bases from J, leaving 20 bases between. This CDR3 spans 15 amino acids.

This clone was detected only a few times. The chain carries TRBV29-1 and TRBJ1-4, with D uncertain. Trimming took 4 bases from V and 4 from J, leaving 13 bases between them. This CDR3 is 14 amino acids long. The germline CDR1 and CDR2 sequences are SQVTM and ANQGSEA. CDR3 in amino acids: CSVGDRQINEKLFF. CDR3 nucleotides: TGCAGCGTTGGAGATCGGCAGATTAATGAAAAACTGTTTTTT. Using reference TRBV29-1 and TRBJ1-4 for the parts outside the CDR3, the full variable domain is SAVISQKPSRDICQRGTSLTIQCQVDSQVTMMFWYRQQPGQSLTLIATANQGSEATYESGFVIDKFPISRPNLTFSTLTVSNMSPEDSSIYLCSVGDRQINEKLFFGSGTQLSVL.

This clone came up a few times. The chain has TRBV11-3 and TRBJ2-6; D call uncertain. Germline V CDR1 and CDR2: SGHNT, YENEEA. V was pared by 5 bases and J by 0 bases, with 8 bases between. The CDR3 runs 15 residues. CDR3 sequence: CASSLRSSGANVLTF. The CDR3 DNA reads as TGTGCCAGCAGCCTACGGAGCTCTGGGGCCAACGTCCTGACTTTC.

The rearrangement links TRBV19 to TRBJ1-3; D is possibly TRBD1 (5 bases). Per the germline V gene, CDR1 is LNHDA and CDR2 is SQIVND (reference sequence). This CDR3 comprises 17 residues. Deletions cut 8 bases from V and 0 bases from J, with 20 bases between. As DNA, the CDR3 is TGTGCCAGTCACGCGGGGGGTACTGCGACCTCTGGAAACACCATATATTTT. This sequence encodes CASHAGGTATSGNTIYF. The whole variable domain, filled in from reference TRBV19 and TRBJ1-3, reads DGGITQSPKYLFRKEGQNVTLSCEQNLNHDAMYWYRQDPGQGLRLIYYSQIVNDFQKGDIAEGYSVSREKKESFPLTVTSAQKNPTAFYLCASHAGGTATSGNTIYFGEGSWLTVV.

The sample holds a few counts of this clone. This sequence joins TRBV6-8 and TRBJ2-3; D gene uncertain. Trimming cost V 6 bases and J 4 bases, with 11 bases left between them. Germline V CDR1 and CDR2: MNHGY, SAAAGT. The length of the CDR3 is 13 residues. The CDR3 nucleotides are TGTGCCAGCAGCGGTATTTTGTCAGATACGCAGTATTTT. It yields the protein CASSGILSDTQYF.

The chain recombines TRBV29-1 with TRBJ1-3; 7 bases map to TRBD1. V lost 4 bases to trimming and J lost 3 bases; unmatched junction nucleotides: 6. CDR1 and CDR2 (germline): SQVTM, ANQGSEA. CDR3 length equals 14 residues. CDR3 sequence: CSVGRTGIGNTIYF. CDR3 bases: TGCAGCGTTGGGCGGACAGGTATTGGAAACACCATATATTTT.

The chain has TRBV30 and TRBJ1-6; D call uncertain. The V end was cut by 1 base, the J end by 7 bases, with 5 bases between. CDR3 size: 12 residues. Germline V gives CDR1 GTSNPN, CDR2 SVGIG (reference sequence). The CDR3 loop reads CAWSGQNSPLHF. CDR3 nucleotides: TGTGCCTGGAGTGGACAAAATTCACCCCTCCACTTT. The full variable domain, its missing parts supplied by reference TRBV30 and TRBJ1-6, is SQTIHQWPATLVQPVGSPLSLECTVEGTSNPNLYWYRQAAGRGLQLLFYSVGIGQISSEVPQNLSASRPQDRQFILSSKKLLLSDSGFYLCAWSGQNSPLHFGNGTRLTVT.

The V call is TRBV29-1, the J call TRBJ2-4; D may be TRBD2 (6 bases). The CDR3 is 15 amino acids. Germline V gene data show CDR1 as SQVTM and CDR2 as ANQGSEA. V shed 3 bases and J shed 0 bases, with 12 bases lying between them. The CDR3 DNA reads TGCAGCGTTGAGACCGGGAGCCTAGCCAAAAACATTCAGTACTTC. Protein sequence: CSVETGSLAKNIQYF.

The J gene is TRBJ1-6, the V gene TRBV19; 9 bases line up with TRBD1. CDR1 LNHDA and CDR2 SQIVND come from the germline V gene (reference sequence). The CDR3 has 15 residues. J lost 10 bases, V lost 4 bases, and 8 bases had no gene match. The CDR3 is CASSRGQGTESPLHF. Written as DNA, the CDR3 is TGTGCCAGTAGTAGGGGACAGGGAACAGAATCACCCCTCCACTTT. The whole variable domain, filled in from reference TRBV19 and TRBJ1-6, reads DGGITQSPKYLFRKEGQNVTLSCEQNLNHDAMYWYRQDPGQGLRLIYYSQIVNDFQKGDIAEGYSVSREKKESFPLTVTSAQKNPTAFYLCASSRGQGTESPLHFGNGTRLTVT.

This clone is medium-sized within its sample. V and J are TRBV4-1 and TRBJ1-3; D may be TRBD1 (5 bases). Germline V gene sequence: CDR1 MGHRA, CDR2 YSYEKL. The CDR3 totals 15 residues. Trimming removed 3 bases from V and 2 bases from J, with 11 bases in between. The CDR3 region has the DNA TGCGCCAGCAGCCAGATAGGGGCGGCTGGAAACACCATATATTTT. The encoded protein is CASSQIGAAGNTIYF.

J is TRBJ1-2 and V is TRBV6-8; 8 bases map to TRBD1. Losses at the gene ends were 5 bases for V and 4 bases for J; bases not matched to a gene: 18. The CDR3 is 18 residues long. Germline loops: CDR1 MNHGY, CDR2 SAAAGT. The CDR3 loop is CASSRQGKNQKYPYGYTF. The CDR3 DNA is TGTGCCAGCAGTCGACAGGGGAAGAACCAAAAGTACCCCTATGGCTACACCTTC.

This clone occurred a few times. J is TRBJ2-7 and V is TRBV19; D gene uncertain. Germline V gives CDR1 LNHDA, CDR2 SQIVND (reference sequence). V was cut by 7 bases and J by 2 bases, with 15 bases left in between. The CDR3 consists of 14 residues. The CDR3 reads CASKPAQAAYEQYF. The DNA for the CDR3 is TGTGCCAGTAAGCCGGCCCAGGCCGCCTACGAGCAGTACTTC.

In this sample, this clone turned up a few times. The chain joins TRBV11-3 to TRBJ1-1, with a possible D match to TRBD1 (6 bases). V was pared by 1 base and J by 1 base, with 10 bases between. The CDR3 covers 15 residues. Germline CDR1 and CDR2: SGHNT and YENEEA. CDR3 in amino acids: CASSLGLTGNTEAFF. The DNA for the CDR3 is TGTGCCAGCAGCTTAGGATTGACAGGGAACACTGAAGCTTTCTTT. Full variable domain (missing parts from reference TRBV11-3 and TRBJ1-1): EAGVVQSPRYKIIEKKQPVAFWCNPISGHNTLYWYLQNLGQGPELLIRYENEEAVDDSQLPKDRFSAERLKGVDSTLKIQPAELGDSAVYLCASSLGLTGNTEAFFGQGTRLTVV.

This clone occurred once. The CDR3 region has the DNA TGTGCCAGCTCACCACGGACAGGGCGACTCTACGAGCAGTACTTC. Encoded protein: CASSPRTGRLYEQYF. This chain links TRBV18 with TRBJ2-7, with 8 bases lining up with TRBD1. Losses at the gene ends were 1 base for V and 3 bases for J; bases not matched to a gene: 5. Looked up from germline, CDR1 is KGHSH and CDR2 is LQKENI. The CDR3 covers 15 residues.

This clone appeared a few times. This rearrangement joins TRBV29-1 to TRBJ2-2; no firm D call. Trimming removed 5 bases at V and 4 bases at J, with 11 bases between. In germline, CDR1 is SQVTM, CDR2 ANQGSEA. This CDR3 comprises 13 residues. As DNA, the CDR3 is TGCAGCGTTTCAACTCCGACCACCGGGGAGCTGTTTTTT. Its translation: CSVSTPTTGELFF.

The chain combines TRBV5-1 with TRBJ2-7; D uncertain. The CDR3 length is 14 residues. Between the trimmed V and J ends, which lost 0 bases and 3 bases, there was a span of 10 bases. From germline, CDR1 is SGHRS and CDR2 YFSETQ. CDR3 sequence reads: CASSLAGRGYEQYF. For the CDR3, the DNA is TGCGCCAGCAGCTTGGCCGGTCGAGGCTACGAGCAGTACTTC.

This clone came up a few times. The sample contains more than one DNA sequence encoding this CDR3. The CDR3 DNA follows: TGTGCCAGCAGCCCGGGACAGGGAAACACCGGGGAGCTGTTTTTT. Translation: CASSPGQGNTGELFF. The genes are TRBV11-3 and TRBJ2-2; 9 bases are a match to TRBD1. Germline CDR1 reads SGHNT; CDR2 reads YENEEA. CDR3 length: 15 residues. J lost 2 bases, V lost 5 bases, and 3 bases had no gene match.

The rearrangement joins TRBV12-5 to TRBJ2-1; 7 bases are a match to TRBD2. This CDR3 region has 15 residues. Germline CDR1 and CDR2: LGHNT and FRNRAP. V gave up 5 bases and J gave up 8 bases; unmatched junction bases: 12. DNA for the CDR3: TGTGCTAGTGGTGGACTAGGGCAAATTCAGGATGAGCAGTTCTTC. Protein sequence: CASGGLGQIQDEQFF.

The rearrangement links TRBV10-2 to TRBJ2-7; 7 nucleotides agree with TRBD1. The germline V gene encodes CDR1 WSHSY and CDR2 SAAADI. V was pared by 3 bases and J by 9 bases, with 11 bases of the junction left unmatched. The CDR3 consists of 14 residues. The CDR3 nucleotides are TGCGCCAGCAGTGACCCTGGGACAGCACAACTGCAGTACTTC. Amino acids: CASSDPGTAQLQYF.

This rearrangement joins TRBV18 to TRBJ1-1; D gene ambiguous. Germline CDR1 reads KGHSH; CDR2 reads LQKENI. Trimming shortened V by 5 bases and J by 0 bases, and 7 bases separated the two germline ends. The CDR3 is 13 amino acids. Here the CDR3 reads CASSADLNTEAFF. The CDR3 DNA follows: TGTGCCAGCTCAGCGGACCTGAACACTGAAGCTTTCTTT. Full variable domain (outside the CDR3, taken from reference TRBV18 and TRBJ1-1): NAGVMQNPRHLVRRRGQEARLRCSPMKGHSHVYWYRQLPEEGLKFMVYLQKENIIDESGMPKERFSAEFPKEGPSILRIQQVVRGDSAAYFCASSADLNTEAFFGQGTRLTVV.

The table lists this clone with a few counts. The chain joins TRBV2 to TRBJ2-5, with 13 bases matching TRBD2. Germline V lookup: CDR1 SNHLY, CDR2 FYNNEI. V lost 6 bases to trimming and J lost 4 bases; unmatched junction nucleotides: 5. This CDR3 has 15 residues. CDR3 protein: CASRRTSGGLETQYF. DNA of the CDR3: TGTGCCAGCAGACGGACTAGCGGGGGTCTAGAGACCCAGTACTTC.

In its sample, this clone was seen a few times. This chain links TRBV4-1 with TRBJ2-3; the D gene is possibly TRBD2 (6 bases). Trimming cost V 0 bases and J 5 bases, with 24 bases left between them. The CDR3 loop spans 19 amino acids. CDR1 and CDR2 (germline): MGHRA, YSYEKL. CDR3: CASSQDIGMPLGGKDTQYF. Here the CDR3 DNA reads TGCGCCAGCAGCCAAGATATAGGCATGCCGCTGGGGGGAAAAGATACGCAGTATTTT.

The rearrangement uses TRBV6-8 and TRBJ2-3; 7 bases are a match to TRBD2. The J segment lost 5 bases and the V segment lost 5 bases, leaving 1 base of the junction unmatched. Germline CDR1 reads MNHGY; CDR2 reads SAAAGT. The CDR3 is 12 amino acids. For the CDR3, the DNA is TGTGCCAGCAGTGGGGAGGGAGATACGCAGTATTTT. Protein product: CASSGEGDTQYF.

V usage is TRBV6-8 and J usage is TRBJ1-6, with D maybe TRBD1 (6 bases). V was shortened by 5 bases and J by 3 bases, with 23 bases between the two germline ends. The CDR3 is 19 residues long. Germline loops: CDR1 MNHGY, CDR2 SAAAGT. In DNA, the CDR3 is TGTGCCAGCAGTGCCGTTATGGAGGTGGGGGCGTACTATAATTCACCCCTCCACTTT. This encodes CASSAVMEVGAYYNSPLHF.

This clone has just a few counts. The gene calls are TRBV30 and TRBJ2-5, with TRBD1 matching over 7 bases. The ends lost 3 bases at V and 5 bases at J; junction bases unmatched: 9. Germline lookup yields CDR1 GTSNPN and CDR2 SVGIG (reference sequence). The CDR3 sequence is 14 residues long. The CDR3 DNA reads TGTGCCTGGAGGGGAGACAGGGTGTGGGAGACCCAGTACTTC. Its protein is CAWRGDRVWETQYF.

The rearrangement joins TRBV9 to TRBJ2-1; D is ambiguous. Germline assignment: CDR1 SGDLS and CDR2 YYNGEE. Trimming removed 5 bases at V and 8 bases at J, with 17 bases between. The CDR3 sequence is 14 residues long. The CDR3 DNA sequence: TGTGCCAGCAGTTACCCGGCGGTTGGCGATGAGCAGTTCTTC. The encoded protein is CASSYPAVGDEQFF.

The CDR3 here is CASSLGSGTSHSTLHF. The CDR3 DNA sequence: TGTGCCAGCAGCTTAGGCTCCGGGACATCTCACAGCACCCTCCACTTT. J is TRBJ1-6 and V is TRBV11-3; D perhaps matches TRBD1 (6 bases). The CDR3 is 16 residues long. The germline V gene encodes CDR1 SGHNT and CDR2 YENEEA. V was trimmed by 1 base and J by 14 bases, leaving 21 bases between them.

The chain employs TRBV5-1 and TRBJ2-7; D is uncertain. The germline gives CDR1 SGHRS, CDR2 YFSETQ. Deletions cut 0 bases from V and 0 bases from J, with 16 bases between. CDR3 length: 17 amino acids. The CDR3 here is CASSLAEKAGLSYEQYF. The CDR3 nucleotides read TGCGCCAGCAGCTTGGCCGAAAAGGCCGGCCTCTCCTACGAGCAGTACTTC.

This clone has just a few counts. CDR3: CASSVRGTSDEQYF. CDR3 in DNA: TGTGCCAGCAGTGTGCGGGGTACTAGCGACGAGCAGTACTTC. This chain connects TRBV6-8 to TRBJ2-7; TRBD2 agrees at 7 bases. V shed 5 bases, J shed 5 bases, and the junction held 9 bases outside the gene matches. CDR1 is MNHGY and CDR2 is SAAAGT in the germline V gene. This CDR3 spans 14 amino acids.